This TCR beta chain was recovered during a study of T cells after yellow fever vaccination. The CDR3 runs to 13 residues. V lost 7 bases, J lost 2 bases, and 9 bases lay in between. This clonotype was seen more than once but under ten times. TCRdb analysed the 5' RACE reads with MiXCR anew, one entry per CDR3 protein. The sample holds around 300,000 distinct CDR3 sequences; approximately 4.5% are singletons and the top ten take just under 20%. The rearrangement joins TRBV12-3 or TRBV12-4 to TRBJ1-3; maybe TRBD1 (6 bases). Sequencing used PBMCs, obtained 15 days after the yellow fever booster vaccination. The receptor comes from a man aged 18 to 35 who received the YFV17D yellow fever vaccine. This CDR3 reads CASNQGTGNTIYF. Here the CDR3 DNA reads TGTGCCAGCAACCAGGGGACTGGAAACACCATATATTTT.